This entry features one T cell receptor (beta chain) sequence. Authors' processing steps: By means of reference gene primer amplification, nucleated cell counts were estimated. Assay: immunoSEQ multiplex PCR; the TCRdb copy retains only in-frame clones and omits some. V and J calls and clone size are given by that table; D and trimming were obtained from the DNA. The table has 200,000 to 250,000 clones, about 85% seen once. The data derive from a study of blood T cell repertoires in COVID-19. Study summary: Italy, Spain and the United States were the sources of the convalescent and acute COVID-19 samples. Nucleic acid was either cDNA or gDNA, and it came from T cells, B-cell-depleted T cells, or PBMCs.

Germline values: CDR1 MGHRA, CDR2 YSYEKL. The CDR3 consists of 13 residues. V lost 4 bases to trimming and J lost 10 bases; unmatched junction nucleotides: 7. Sequencing was performed on peripheral blood. The V gene is TRBV4-1, the J gene TRBJ2-1; 7 bases are shared with TRBD1. The receptor was derived from a young man who had recovered from COVID-19. The CDR3 spells CASSLERQGEQFF. As DNA, the CDR3 is TGCGCCAGCAGCCTAGAGAGACAGGGCGAGCAGTTCTTC.